This TCR beta chain originates from a study of Graves' ophthalmopathy and Graves' hyperthyroidism. Scientists amplified the TCR beta CDR3 regions from RNA transcripts. The first round was an RT-PCR with HTBI primers, and the second round was a multiplex PCR. TCRdb reprocessed the multiplex PCR reads with MiXCR, giving one entry per CDR3 protein. The sample carries over a million distinct CDR3 sequences, about 36% recorded once. Diagnosis used clinical symptoms, serum thyroxine, TRAb, thyroid ultrasound and orbital computed tomography. This clonotype was detected ten times or more. J lost 4 bases, V lost 3 bases, and 10 bases had no gene match. CDR1 and CDR2 (germline): SEHNR, FQNEAQ (reference sequence). The CDR3 is made up of 17 amino acids.

The sequenced sample consisted of peripheral blood or thyroid tissue (not recorded which). This chain uses TRBV7-9 with TRBJ1-2; 11 nucleotides align to TRBD1. The clonotype comes from an adult man with Graves' hyperthyroidism. CDR3 region: CASSLHTGTGGPYGYTF. In DNA, the CDR3 is TGTGCCAGCAGCTTGCACACCGGGACAGGGGGTCCCTATGGCTACACCTTC. The variable domain in full, completed from reference TRBV7-9 and TRBJ1-2, reads DTGVSQNPRHKITKRGQNVTFRCDPISEHNRLYWYRQTLGQGPEFLTYFQNEAQLEKSRLLSDRFSAERPKGSFSTLEIQRTEQGDSAMYLCASSLHTGTGGPYGYTFGSGTRLTVV.